A selection of T cell receptor beta chains follows, all from one sample in a study of blood T cells in healthy people across ages. A single record per CDR3 protein comes from TCRdb applying MiXCR to the 5' RACE reads. The data contain approximately 960,000 distinct CDR3 sequences, 25% to 35% of them singletons. This sample was also put to use in a study of T cells of mothers and their children.

Sequencing was performed on blood. These receptors all come from a middle-aged woman in good health. Both conserved end residues are part of each CDR3. D genes are given only for firm matches. The size field is filled for only some rows; it gives once, few, many or a size class.

j_gene: TRBJ2-3
abundance: many
v_gene: TRBV20-1
d_gene: .
CDR3nt: TGCAGTGCTAGAGTGTTTGGAGATGCGCAGTATTTT
CDR3aa: CSARVFGDAQYF

j_gene: TRBJ1-1
abundance: .
v_gene: TRBV20-1
d_gene: .
CDR3nt: TGCAGTGCTAGCGGGCCGGCCAAGGGGGGCACTGAAGCTTTCTTT
CDR3aa: CSASGPAKGGTEAFF

j_gene: TRBJ1-2
abundance: many
v_gene: TRBV5-1
d_gene: .
CDR3nt: TGCGCCAGCAGTGTAGAGGCTAACTATGGCTACACCTTC
CDR3aa: CASSVEANYGYTF

j_gene: TRBJ2-5
abundance: .
v_gene: TRBV5-1
d_gene: .
CDR3nt: TGCGCCAGCAGCTCCGAAAGGCAAGAGACCCAGTACTTC
CDR3aa: CASSSERQETQYF

j_gene: TRBJ2-3
abundance: few
v_gene: TRBV24-1
d_gene: TRBD2
CDR3nt: TGTGCCACCAGTGACTCGGGACTAGCGGGGAAGGATGCGCAGTATTTT
CDR3aa: CATSDSGLAGKDAQYF

j_gene: TRBJ2-5
abundance: .
v_gene: TRBV7-3
d_gene: .
CDR3nt: TGTGCCAGCAGCCGCCCTTATAAAGACGGGGGTAGCAATAGGGATGAGCAGTACTTC
CDR3aa: CASSRPYKDGGSNRDEQYF

j_gene: TRBJ2-7
abundance: few
v_gene: TRBV5-1
d_gene: TRBD1
CDR3nt: TGCGCCAGCAGCTTGGGGACCGGGACAGGAAACTACGAGCAGTACTTC
CDR3aa: CASSLGTGTGNYEQYF

j_gene: TRBJ2-5
abundance: .
v_gene: TRBV9
d_gene: .
CDR3nt: TGTGCCAGCAGCACCCGACAGGACTCGGGGACCCAGTACTTC
CDR3aa: CASSTRQDSGTQYF

j_gene: TRBJ2-3
abundance: .
v_gene: TRBV20-1
d_gene: TRBD2
CDR3nt: TGCAGTGCTACCATAACCGGGAGGCCCACAGATACGCAGTATTTT
CDR3aa: CSATITGRPTDTQYF

j_gene: TRBJ1-6
abundance: .
v_gene: TRBV20-1
d_gene: TRBD1
CDR3nt: TGCAGTGCTAGTTTAGGTGGACAGGGAGGTTCACCCCTCCACTTT
CDR3aa: CSASLGGQGGSPLHF

j_gene: TRBJ1-2
abundance: few
v_gene: TRBV28
d_gene: TRBD1
CDR3nt: TGTGCCAGCAACGTAAGGACAGGGGGTCTGTCCTATGGCTACACCTTC
CDR3aa: CASNVRTGGLSYGYTF

j_gene: TRBJ1-5
abundance: .
v_gene: TRBV12-3/TRBV12-4
d_gene: .
CDR3nt: TGTGCCAGCAGTTTACCCGCGGGAATGTCTAGCAATCAGCCCCAGCATTTT
CDR3aa: CASSLPAGMSSNQPQHF